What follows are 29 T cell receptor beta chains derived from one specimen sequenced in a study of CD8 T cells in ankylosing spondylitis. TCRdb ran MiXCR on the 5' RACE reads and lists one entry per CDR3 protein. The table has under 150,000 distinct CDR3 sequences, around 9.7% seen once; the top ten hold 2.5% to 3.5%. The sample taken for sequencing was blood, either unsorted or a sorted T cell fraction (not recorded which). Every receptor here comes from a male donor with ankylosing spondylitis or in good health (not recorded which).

The CDR3 nucleotides are TGCAGTGCTAAGGATCCTATCGTCCGAAGCTCCTACGAGCAGTACTTC. It encodes CSAKDPIVRSSYEQYF. The chain joins TRBV20-1 to TRBJ2-7; D call uncertain. CDR3 length equals 16 residues. The germline V gene encodes CDR1 DFQATT and CDR2 SNEGSKA (reference sequence). Between the trimmed V and J ends, which lost 4 bases and 0 bases, there was a span of 19 bases.

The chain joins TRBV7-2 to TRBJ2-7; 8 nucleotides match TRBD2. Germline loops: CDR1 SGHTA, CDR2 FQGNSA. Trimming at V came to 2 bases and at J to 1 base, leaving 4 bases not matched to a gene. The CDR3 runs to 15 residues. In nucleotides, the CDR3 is TGTGCCAGCAGCTTATACGGACTAGCATCCTACGAGCAGTACTTC. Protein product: CASSLYGLASYEQYF.

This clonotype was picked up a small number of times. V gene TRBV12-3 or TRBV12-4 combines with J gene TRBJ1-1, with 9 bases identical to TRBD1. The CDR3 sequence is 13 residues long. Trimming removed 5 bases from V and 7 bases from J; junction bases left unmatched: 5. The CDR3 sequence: CASSRQGDDEAFF. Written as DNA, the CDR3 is TGTGCCAGCAGTAGACAGGGGGATGATGAAGCTTTCTTT.

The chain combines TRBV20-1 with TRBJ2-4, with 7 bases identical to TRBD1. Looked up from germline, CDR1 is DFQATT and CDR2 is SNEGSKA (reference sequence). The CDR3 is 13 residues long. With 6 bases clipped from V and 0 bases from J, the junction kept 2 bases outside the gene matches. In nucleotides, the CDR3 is TGCAGTGCCTGGGACAGAGCCAAAAACATTCAGTACTTC. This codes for CSAWDRAKNIQYF.

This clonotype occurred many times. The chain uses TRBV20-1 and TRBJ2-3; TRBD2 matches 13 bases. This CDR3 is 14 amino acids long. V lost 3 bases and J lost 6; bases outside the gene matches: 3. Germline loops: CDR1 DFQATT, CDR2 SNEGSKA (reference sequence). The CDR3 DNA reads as TGCAGTGCTAGGCCGGGACTAGCGGGGGATACGCAGTATTTT. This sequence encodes CSARPGLAGDTQYF.

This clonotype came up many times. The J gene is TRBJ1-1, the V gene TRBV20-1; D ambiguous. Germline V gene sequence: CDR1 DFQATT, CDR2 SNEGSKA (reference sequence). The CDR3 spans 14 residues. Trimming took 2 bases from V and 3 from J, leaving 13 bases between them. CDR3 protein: CSARPRVVYTEAFF. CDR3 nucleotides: TGCAGTGCTAGACCCCGGGTCGTTTACACTGAAGCTTTCTTT.

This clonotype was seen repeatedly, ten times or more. The CDR3 nucleotides read TGCAGCGTTGCGGCTAGCGGGTACCAAGAGACCCAGTACTTC. As protein: CSVAASGYQETQYF. This chain connects TRBV29-1 to TRBJ2-5, with 8 positions matching TRBD2. Germline values: CDR1 SQVTM, CDR2 ANQGSEA. V lost 4 bases and J lost 0; bases outside the gene matches: 4. The CDR3 consists of 14 residues.

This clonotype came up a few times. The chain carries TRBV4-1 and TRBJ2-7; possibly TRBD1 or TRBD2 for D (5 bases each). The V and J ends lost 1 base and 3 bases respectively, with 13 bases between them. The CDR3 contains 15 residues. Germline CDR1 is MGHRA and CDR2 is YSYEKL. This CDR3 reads CASSQVLRGVYEQYF. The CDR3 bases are TGCGCCAGCAGCCAAGTATTGAGGGGCGTCTACGAGCAGTACTTC.

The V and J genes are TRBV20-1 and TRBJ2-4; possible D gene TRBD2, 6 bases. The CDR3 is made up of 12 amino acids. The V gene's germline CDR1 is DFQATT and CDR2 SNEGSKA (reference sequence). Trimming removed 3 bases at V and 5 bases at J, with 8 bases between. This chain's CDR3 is CSARTGENIQYF. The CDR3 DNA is TGCAGTGCTAGGACGGGAGAAAACATTCAGTACTTC.

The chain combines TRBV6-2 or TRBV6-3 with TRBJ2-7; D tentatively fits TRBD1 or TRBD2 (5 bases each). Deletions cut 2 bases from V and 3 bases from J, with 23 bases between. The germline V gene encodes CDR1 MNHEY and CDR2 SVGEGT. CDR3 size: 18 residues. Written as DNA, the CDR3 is TGTGCCAGCAGTTACCCGACAGAACCGGGACCGGGATTCTACGAGCAGTACTTC. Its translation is CASSYPTEPGPGFYEQYF.

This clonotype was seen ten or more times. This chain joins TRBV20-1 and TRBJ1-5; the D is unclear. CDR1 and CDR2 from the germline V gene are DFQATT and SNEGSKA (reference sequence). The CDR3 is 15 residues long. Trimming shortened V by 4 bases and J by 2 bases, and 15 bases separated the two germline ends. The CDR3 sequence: CSATFWVTGNQPQHF. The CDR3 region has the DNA TGCAGTGCTACCTTCTGGGTGACTGGCAATCAGCCCCAGCATTTT.

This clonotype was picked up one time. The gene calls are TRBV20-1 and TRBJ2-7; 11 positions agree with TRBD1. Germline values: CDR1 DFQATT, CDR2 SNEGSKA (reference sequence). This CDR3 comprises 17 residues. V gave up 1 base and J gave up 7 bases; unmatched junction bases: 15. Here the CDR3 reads CSARAAEPGTGGGEQYF. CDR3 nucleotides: TGCAGTGCTAGAGCCGCGGAACCCGGGACAGGGGGAGGTGAGCAGTACTTC.

In DNA form, the CDR3 reads TGCGCCAGCAGCTGGGGACAGGGGGTATCCTACGAGCAGTACTTC. Its translation is CASSWGQGVSYEQYF. V usage is TRBV5-1 and J usage is TRBJ2-7; 11 bases match TRBD1. The V gene's germline CDR1 is SGHRS and CDR2 YFSETQ. V shed 3 bases, J shed 1 base, and the junction held 3 bases outside the gene matches. This CDR3 region has 15 residues.

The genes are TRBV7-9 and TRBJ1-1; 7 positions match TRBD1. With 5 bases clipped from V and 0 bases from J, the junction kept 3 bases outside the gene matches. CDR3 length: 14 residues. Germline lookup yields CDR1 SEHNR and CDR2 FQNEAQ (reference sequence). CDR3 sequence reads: CASSQTGLNTEAFF. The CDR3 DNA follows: TGTGCCAGCAGCCAGACAGGGTTGAACACTGAAGCTTTCTTT.

This chain's CDR3 is CASSLVGGVAGYHNEQFF. Here the CDR3 DNA reads TGTGCCAGCAGCTTGGTCGGGGGGGTAGCGGGATATCACAATGAGCAGTTCTTC. V gene TRBV5-6 combines with J gene TRBJ2-1, with 8 bases that match TRBD2. The CDR3 length is 18 residues. V trimming: 0 bases; J trimming: 5 bases; junction bases outside the gene matches: 13. Germline V lookup: CDR1 SGHDT, CDR2 YYEEEE.

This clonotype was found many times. This CDR3 reads CASSLEDRATDTQYF. The CDR3 nucleotides read TGCGCCAGCAGCTTGGAGGACAGGGCCACAGATACGCAGTATTTT. The rearrangement links TRBV5-1 to TRBJ2-3; 8 bases are a match to TRBD1. This CDR3 is 15 amino acids long. Germline V gene lookup returns CDR1 SGHRS and CDR2 YFSETQ. The J segment lost 2 bases and the V segment lost 0 bases, leaving 2 bases of the junction unmatched. Full variable domain (remainder filled in from reference TRBV5-1 and TRBJ2-3): KAGVTQTPRYLIKTRGQQVTLSCSPISGHRSVSWYQQTPGQGLQFLFEYFSETQRNKGNFPGRFSGRQFSNSRSEMNVSTLELGDSALYLCASSLEDRATDTQYFGPGTRLTVL.

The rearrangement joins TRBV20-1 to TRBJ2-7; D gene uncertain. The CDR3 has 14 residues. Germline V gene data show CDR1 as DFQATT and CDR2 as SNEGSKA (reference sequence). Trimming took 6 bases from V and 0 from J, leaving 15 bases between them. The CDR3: CSATDGLISYEQYF. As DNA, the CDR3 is TGCAGTGCAACGGACGGTCTTATCTCCTACGAGCAGTACTTC.

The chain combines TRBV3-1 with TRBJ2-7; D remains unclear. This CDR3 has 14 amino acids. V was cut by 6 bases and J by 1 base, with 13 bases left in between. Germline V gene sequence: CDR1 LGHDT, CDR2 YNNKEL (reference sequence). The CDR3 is CASSRRPGSYEQYF. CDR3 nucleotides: TGTGCCAGCAGTCGAAGACCCGGTTCCTACGAGCAGTACTTC.

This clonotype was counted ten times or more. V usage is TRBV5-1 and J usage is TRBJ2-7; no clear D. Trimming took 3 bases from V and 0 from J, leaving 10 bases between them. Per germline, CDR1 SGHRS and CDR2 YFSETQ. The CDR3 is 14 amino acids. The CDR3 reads CASSSDGSSYEQYF. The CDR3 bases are TGCGCCAGCAGCTCGGACGGCAGCTCCTACGAGCAGTACTTC.

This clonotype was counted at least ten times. CDR3 amino acids: CATSAGPNTEAFF. In DNA form, the CDR3 reads TGTGCCACATCGGCCGGGCCGAACACTGAAGCTTTCTTT. The chain combines TRBV12-3 or TRBV12-4 with TRBJ1-1, with D unresolved. The CDR3 is 13 residues long. With 10 bases removed from V and 1 base from J, the gap between germline ends came to 13 bases.

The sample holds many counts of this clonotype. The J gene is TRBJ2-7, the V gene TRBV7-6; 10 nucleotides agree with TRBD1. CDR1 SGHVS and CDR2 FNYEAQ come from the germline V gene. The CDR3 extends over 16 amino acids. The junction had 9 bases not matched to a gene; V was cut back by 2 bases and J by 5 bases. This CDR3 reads CASSLTGTGVLDEQYF. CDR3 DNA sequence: TGTGCCAGCAGCTTAACCGGGACAGGGGTTTTGGACGAGCAGTACTTC.

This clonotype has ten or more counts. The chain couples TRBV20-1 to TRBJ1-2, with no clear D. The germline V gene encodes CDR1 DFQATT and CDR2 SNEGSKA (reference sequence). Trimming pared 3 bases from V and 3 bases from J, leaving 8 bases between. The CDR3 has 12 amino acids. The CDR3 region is CSARKGDYGYTF. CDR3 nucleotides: TGCAGTGCTAGGAAGGGTGACTATGGCTACACCTTC.

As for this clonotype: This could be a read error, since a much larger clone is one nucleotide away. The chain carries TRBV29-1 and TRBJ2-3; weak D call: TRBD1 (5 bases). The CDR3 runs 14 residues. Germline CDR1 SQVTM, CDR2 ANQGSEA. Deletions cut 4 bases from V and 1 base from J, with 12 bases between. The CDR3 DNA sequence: TGCAGCGTTGTTGACAGTGGGCGCACAGATACGCAGTATTTT. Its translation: CSVVDSGRTDTQYF.

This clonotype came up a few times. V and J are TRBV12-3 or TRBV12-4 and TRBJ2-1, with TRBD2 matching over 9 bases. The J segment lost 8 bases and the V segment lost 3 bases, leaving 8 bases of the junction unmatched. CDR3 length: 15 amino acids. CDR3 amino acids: CASSFRASGKYEQFF. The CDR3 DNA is TGTGCCAGCAGTTTTAGGGCTAGCGGGAAGTATGAGCAGTTCTTC.

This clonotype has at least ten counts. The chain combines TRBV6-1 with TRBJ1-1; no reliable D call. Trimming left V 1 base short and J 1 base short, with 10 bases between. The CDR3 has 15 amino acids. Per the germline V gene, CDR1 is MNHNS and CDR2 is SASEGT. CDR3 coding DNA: TGTGCCAGCAGTGAAGGACACGCTGGGAACACTGAAGCTTTCTTT. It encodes CASSEGHAGNTEAFF.

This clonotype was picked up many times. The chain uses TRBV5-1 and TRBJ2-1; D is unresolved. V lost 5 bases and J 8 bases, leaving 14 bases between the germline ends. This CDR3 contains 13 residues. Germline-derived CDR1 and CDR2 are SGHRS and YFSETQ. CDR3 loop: CASRASLGDEQFF. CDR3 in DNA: TGCGCCAGCAGGGCCAGCCTAGGTGATGAGCAGTTCTTC.

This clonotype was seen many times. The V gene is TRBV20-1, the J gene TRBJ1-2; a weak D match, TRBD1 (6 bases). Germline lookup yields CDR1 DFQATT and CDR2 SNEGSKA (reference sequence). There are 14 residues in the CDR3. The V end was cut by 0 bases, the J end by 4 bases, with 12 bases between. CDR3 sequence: CSAREVRTAYGYTF. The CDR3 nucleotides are TGCAGTGCTAGAGAGGTTAGGACAGCCTATGGCTACACCTTC.

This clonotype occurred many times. CDR3 sequence: CASSSHPREQYF. CDR3 DNA: TGTGCCAGCAGTTCTCACCCTCGGGAGCAGTACTTC. The chain carries TRBV12-3 or TRBV12-4 and TRBJ2-7; no definite D call. V shed 4 bases and J shed 7 bases, with 11 bases lying between them. This CDR3 is 12 amino acids long.

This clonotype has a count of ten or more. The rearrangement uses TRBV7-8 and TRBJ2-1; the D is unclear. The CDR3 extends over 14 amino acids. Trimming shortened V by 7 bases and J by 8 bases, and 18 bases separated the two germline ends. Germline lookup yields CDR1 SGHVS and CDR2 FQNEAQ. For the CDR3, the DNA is TGTGCCAGCAATTACGTCGGGCTAAACCATGAGCAGTTCTTC. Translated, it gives CASNYVGLNHEQFF.